The 14 T cell receptor beta chains below all came from one sample that was sequenced in a study of control samples from healthy donors and cancer patients. Sequencing used immunoSEQ multiplex PCR; TCRdb keeps in-frame clones, though not all of them. The sample carries around 150,000 clones, 70% to 90% recorded once. The material sequenced was blood. Receptors originate from a man aged 30 to 45 in good health.

The CDR3 DNA reads as TGCGCCAGCAGCTTGCCCGGGACGTCCTTCTCCTACGAGCAGTACTTC. The encoded protein is CASSLPGTSFSYEQYF. The V and J genes are TRBV5-1 and TRBJ2-7; D is tentatively TRBD1 or TRBD2 (5 bases each). This CDR3 is 16 amino acids long. The V and J ends lost 1 base and 0 bases respectively, with 14 bases between them. CDR1 is SGHRS, CDR2 YFSETQ, per germline.

The rearrangement joins TRBV27 to TRBJ2-7, with D possibly matching TRBD1 (5 bases). From germline, CDR1 is MNHEY and CDR2 SMNVEV (reference sequence). This CDR3 comprises 14 residues. V was cut by 4 bases and J by 4 bases, with 14 bases left in between. CDR3 sequence reads: CASSSRVRRYEQYF. The CDR3 DNA follows: TGTGCCAGCAGTTCCAGGGTCCGGAGATACGAGCAGTACTTC.

The DNA for the CDR3 is TGTGCCACCAGTGATTTTCGCACTAGCGGGAGGGATGAGCAGTTCTTC. It translates to CATSDFRTSGRDEQFF. This sequence joins TRBV24-1 and TRBJ2-1, with 13 nucleotides matching TRBD2. J gave up 8 bases and V 1 base, and 4 bases lay outside the gene matches. The CDR3 totals 16 residues. The germline V gene encodes CDR1 KGHDR and CDR2 SFDVKD.

The chain employs TRBV30 and TRBJ2-5; D is unclear. V dropped 3 bases and J dropped 5 bases, with 10 bases sitting between them. The germline V gene encodes CDR1 GTSNPN and CDR2 SVGIG (reference sequence). The CDR3 is 12 amino acids. DNA of the CDR3: TGTGCCTGGAGCACCCAAGTGGAGACCCAGTACTTC. Protein sequence: CAWSTQVETQYF. Variable domain in full (rest from reference TRBV30 and TRBJ2-5): SQTIHQWPATLVQPVGSPLSLECTVEGTSNPNLYWYRQAAGRGLQLLFYSVGIGQISSEVPQNLSASRPQDRQFILSSKKLLLSDSGFYLCAWSTQVETQYFGPGTRLLVL.

In the case of this clone: Other DNA variants within this sample encode the same CDR3. The chain joins TRBV18 to TRBJ2-5; D uncertain. The CDR3 covers 11 residues. Deletions cut 3 bases from V and 1 base from J, with 0 bases between. Germline V lookup: CDR1 KGHSH, CDR2 LQKENI. CDR3 DNA: TGTGCCAGCTCACCCCAAGAGACCCAGTACTTC. Amino acid sequence: CASSPQETQYF.

This clone was detected once. The chain employs TRBV7-2 and TRBJ1-2, with 7 bases lining up with TRBD1. Trimming took 3 bases from V and 6 from J; bases not matched to a gene: 7. Germline CDR1 and CDR2: SGHTA and FQGNSA. There are 14 residues in the CDR3. This chain's CDR3 is CASSFKGGTHGYTF. CDR3 DNA sequence: TGTGCCAGCAGCTTTAAAGGGGGCACCCATGGCTACACCTTC.

Points on this clone: Different DNA sequences within this sample yield the same CDR3. The CDR3 loop is CASSLASSTDTQYF. The CDR3 DNA follows: TGTGCCAGCAGTCTAGCGTCTAGCACAGATACGCAGTATTTT. The chain links TRBV6-5 to TRBJ2-3; TRBD2 might be the D (6 bases). The germline V and J ends were trimmed by 5 bases and 0 bases, with 9 bases remaining between them. The germline V gene encodes CDR1 MNHEY and CDR2 SVGAGI. This CDR3 is built from 14 residues.

The chain has TRBV10-3 and TRBJ2-1, with TRBD2 identical over 8 bases. The trim removed 6 bases at V and 7 bases at J, leaving 5 bases unmatched. CDR3 length: 13 residues. Germline loops: CDR1 ENHRY, CDR2 SYGVKD. The CDR3 DNA sequence: TGTGCCATCAGACTAGCGGTAGAAAATGAGCAGTTCTTC. Amino acid sequence: CAIRLAVENEQFF.

This rearrangement joins TRBV6-2 or TRBV6-3 to TRBJ2-1; no clear D gene. The germline V gene has CDR1 MNHEY and CDR2 SVGEGT. Deletions cut 0 bases from V and 7 bases from J, with 4 bases between. CDR3 length equals 12 residues. Here the CDR3 reads CASSYSQNEQFF. The DNA of the CDR3 is TGTGCCAGCAGTTACTCGCAAAATGAGCAGTTCTTC.

The chain couples TRBV6-5 to TRBJ2-7; TRBD1 matches at 9 bases. Germline CDR1 MNHEY, CDR2 SVGAGI. The J segment lost 4 bases and the V segment lost 7 bases, leaving 5 bases of the junction unmatched. CDR3 size: 13 residues. The CDR3 here is CASTGDRAYEQYF. The CDR3 nucleotides are TGTGCCAGCACCGGGGACAGGGCTTACGAGCAGTACTTC.

J is TRBJ2-6 and V is TRBV28; no clear D gene. Germline V lookup: CDR1 MDHEN, CDR2 SYDVKM. The CDR3 sequence is 14 residues long. The V and J ends lost 5 bases and 0 bases respectively, with 5 bases between them. CDR3 amino acids: CASSTPSGANVLTF. For the CDR3, the DNA is TGTGCCAGCAGTACACCCTCTGGGGCCAACGTCCTGACTTTC.

This clone has more than one count but fewer than ten. The chain is built from TRBV7-9 and TRBJ2-1; D call uncertain. This CDR3 contains 14 residues. V gave up 1 base and J gave up 4 bases, with 8 bases separating them. Germline CDR1 SEHNR, CDR2 FQNEAQ (reference sequence). CDR3 bases: TGTGCCAGCAGCTTAGTATCCAGTTACAATGAGCAGTTCTTC. The encoded protein is CASSLVSSYNEQFF.

The genes are TRBV5-4 and TRBJ2-7; D remains ambiguous. This CDR3 comprises 13 residues. V was clipped by 4 bases and J by 2 bases, with 10 bases between them. Per the germline V gene, CDR1 is SGHNT and CDR2 is YYREEE (reference sequence). The CDR3 DNA reads TGTGCCAGCAGCCAAGACCAAACCTACGAGCAGTACTTC. It translates to CASSQDQTYEQYF. The full variable domain, rest sourced from reference TRBV5-4 and TRBJ2-7, is ETGVTQSPTHLIKTRGQQVTLRCSSQSGHNTVSWYQQALGQGPQFIFQYYREEENGRGNFPPRFSGLQFPNYSSELNVNALELDDSALYLCASSQDQTYEQYFGPGTRLTVT.

The rearrangement joins TRBV3-1 (or the pseudogene TRBV3-2) to TRBJ1-6; D unresolved. The CDR3 has 14 amino acids. The germline gives CDR1 LGHDT, CDR2 YNNKEL (reference sequence). The ends were cut back, 7 bases at V and 5 bases at J, with 12 bases in the middle. CDR3 DNA sequence: TGTGCCAGCACTCTATCACGGGATAATTCACCCCTCCACTTT. Translation gives CASTLSRDNSPLHF.